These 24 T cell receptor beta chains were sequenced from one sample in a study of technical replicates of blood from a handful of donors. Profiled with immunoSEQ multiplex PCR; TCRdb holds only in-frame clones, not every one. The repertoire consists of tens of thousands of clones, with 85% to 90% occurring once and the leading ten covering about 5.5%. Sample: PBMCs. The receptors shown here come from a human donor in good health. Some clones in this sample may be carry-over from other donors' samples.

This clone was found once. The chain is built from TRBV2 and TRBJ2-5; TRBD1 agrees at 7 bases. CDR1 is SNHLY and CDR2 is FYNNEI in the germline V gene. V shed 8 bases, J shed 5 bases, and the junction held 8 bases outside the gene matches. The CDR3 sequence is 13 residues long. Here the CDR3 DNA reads TGTGCCAGCGGGCGACAGGGATCGGAGACCCAGTACTTC. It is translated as CASGRQGSETQYF. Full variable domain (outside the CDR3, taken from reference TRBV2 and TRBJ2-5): EPEVTQTPSHQVTQMGQEVILRCVPISNHLYFYWYRQILGQKVEFLVSFYNNEISEKSEIFDDQFSVERPDGSNFTLKIRSTKLEDSAMYFCASGRQGSETQYFGPGTRLLVL.

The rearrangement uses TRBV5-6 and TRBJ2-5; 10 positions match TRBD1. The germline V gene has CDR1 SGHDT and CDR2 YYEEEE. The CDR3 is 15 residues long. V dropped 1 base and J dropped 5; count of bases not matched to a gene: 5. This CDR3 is CASSLWDRGWETQYF. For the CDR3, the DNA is TGTGCCAGCAGCTTGTGGGACAGGGGTTGGGAGACCCAGTACTTC.

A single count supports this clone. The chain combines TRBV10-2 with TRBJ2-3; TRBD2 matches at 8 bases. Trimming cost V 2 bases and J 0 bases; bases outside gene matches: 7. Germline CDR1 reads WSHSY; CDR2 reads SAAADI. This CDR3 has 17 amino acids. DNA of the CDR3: TGCGCCAGCAGTGAGGGAACTAGCGGCCCTAGCACAGATACGCAGTATTTT. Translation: CASSEGTSGPSTDTQYF.

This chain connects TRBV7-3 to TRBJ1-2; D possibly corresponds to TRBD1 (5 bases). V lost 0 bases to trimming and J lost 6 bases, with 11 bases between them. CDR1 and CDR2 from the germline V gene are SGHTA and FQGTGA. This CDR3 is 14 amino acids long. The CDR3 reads CASSLTGREDGYTF. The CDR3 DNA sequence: TGTGCCAGCAGCTTAACAGGCAGGGAGGATGGCTACACCTTC.

The DNA for the CDR3 is TGTGCCAGCAGCTCAGGACTCTGGGAAGGCTACACCTTC. Translated, it gives CASSSGLWEGYTF. This chain links TRBV11-2 with TRBJ1-2; no definite D call. The ends were cut back, 4 bases at V and 8 bases at J, with 14 bases in the middle. In germline, CDR1 is SGHAT, CDR2 FQNNGV. The CDR3 extends over 13 amino acids. Variable domain in full (rest from reference TRBV11-2 and TRBJ1-2): EAGVAQSPRYKIIEKRQSVAFWCNPISGHATLYWYQQILGQGPKLLIQFQNNGVVDDSQLPKDRFSAERLKGVDSTLKIQPAKLEDSAVYLCASSSGLWEGYTFGSGTRLTVV.

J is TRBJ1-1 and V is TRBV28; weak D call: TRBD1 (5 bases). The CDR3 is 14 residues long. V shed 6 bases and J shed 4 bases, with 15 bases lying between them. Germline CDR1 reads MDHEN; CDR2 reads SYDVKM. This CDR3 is CASRGGVVGTEAFF. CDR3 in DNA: TGTGCCAGCAGGGGGGGGGTGGTGGGCACTGAAGCTTTCTTT. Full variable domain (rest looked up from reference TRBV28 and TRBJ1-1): DVKVTQSSRYLVKRTGEKVFLECVQDMDHENMFWYRQDPGLGLRLIYFSYDVKMKEKGDIPEGYSVSREKKERFSLILESASTNQTSMYLCASRGGVVGTEAFFGQGTRLTVV.

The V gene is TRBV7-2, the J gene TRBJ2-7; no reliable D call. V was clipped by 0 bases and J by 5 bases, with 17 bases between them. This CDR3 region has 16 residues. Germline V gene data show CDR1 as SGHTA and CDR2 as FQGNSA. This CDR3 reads CASSLALAAVSNEQYF. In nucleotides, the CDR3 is TGTGCCAGCAGCTTAGCGTTGGCTGCCGTTAGCAACGAGCAGTACTTC. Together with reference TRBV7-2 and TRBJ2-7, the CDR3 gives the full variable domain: GAGVSQSPSNKVTEKGKDVELRCDPISGHTALYWYRQSLGQGLEFLIYFQGNSAPDKSGLPSDRFSAERTGGSVSTLTIQRTQQEDSAVYLCASSLALAAVSNEQYFGPGTRLTVT.

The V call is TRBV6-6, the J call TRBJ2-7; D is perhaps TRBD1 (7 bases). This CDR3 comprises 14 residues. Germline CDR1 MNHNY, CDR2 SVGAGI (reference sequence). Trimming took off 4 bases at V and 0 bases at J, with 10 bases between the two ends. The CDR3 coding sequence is TGTGCCAGCAGTTGGCGGGACAGCTCCTACGAGCAGTACTTC. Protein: CASSWRDSSYEQYF.

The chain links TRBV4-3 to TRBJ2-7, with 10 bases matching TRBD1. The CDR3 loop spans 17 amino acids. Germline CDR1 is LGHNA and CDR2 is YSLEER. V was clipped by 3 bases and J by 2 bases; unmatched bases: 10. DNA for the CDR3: TGCGCCAGCAGCCAGCACCCCAGTGGGACAGGGGCCTACGAGCAGTACTTC. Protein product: CASSQHPSGTGAYEQYF.

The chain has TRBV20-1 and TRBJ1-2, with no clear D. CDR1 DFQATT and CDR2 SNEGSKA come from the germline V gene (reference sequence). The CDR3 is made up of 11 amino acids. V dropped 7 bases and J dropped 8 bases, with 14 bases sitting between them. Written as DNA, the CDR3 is TGCAGTGTTGAGGACCGGGAGGGCTACACCTTC. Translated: CSVEDREGYTF.

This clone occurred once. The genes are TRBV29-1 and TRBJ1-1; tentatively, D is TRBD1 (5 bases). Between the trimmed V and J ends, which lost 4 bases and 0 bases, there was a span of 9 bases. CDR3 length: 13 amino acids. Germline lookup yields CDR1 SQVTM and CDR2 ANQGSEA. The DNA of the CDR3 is TGCAGCGTTGGGGGCAGGTTGAACACTGAAGCTTTCTTT. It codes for CSVGGRLNTEAFF. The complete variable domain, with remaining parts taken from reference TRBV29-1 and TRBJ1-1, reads SAVISQKPSRDICQRGTSLTIQCQVDSQVTMMFWYRQQPGQSLTLIATANQGSEATYESGFVIDKFPISRPNLTFSTLTVSNMSPEDSSIYLCSVGGRLNTEAFFGQGTRLTVV.

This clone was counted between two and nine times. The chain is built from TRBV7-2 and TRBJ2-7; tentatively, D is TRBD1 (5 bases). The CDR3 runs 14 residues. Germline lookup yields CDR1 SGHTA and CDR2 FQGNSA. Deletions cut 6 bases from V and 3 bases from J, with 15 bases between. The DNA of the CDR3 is TGTGCCAGCAGTTCAGCTACAGGAGTCTACGAGCAGTACTTC. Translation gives CASSSATGVYEQYF.

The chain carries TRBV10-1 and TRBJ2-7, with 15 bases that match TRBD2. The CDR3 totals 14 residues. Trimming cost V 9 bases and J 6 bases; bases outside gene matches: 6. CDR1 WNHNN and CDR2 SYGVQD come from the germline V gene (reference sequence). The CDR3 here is CASRTSGGAGEQYF. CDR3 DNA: TGCGCCAGTCGGACTAGCGGGGGGGCTGGCGAGCAGTACTTC.

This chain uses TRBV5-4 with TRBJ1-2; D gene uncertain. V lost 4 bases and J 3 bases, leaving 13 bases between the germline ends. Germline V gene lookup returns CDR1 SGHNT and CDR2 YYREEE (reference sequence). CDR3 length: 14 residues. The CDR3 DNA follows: TGTGCCAGCAGCCGGGTAGAGGGATACTATGGCTACACCTTC. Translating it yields CASSRVEGYYGYTF.

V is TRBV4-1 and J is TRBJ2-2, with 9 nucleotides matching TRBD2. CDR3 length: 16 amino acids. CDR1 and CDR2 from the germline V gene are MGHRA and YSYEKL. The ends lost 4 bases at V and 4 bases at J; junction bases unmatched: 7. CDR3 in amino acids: CASSPVAGAGTGELFF. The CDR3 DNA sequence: TGCGCCAGCAGCCCAGTAGCGGGGGCGGGCACCGGGGAGCTGTTTTTT.

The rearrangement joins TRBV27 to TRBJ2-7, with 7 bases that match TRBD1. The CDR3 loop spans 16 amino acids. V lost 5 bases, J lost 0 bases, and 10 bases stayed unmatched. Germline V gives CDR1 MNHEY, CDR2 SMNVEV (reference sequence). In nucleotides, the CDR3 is TGTGCCAGCAGTCCCGTGGGACAGTCTACCTCCTACGAGCAGTACTTC. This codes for CASSPVGQSTSYEQYF.

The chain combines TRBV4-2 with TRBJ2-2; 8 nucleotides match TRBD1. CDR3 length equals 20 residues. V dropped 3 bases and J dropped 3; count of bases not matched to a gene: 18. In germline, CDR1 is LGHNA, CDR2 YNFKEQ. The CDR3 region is CASSQGPGTGLSTDTGELFF. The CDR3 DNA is TGTGCCAGCAGCCAGGGACCAGGGACAGGACTCTCCACGGACACCGGGGAGCTGTTTTTT.

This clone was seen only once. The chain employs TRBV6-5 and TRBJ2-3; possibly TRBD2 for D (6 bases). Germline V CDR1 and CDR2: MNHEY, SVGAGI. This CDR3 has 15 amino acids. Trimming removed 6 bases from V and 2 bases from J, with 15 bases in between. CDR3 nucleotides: TGTGCCAGCAGCGCCGGGGACTCGTACACAGATACGCAGTATTTT. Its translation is CASSAGDSYTDTQYF.

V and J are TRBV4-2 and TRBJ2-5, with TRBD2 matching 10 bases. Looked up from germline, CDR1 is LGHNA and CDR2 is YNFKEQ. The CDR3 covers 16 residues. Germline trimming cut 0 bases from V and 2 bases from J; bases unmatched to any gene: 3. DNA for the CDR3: TGTGCCAGCAGCCAAGATGGAGCGGGAGGGCAAGAGACCCAGTACTTC. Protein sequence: CASSQDGAGGQETQYF.

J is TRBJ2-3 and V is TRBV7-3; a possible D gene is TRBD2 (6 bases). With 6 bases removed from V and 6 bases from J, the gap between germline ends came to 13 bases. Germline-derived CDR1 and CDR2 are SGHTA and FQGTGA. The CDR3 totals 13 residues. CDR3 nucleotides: TGTGCCAGCAGGCGAGCGGGTCAGGATACGCAGTATTTT. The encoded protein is CASRRAGQDTQYF.

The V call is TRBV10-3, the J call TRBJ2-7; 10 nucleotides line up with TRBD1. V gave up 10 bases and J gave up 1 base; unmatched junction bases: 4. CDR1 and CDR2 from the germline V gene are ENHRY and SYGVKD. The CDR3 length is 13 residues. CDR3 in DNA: TGTGCCAGCCGGGACAGGGGTTCCTACGAGCAGTACTTC. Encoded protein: CASRDRGSYEQYF.

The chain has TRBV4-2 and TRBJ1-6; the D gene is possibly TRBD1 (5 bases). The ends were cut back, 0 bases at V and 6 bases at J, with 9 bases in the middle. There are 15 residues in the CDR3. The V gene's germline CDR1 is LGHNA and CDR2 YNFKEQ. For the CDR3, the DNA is TGTGCCAGCAGCCAAGAGTGGGGCTTTAATTCACCCCTCCACTTT. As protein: CASSQEWGFNSPLHF.

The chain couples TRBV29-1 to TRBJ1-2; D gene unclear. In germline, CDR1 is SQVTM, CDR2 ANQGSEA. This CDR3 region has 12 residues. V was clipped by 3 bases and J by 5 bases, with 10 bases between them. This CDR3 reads CSVDLGLYGYTF. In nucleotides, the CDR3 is TGCAGCGTTGACCTGGGCCTTTATGGCTACACCTTC.

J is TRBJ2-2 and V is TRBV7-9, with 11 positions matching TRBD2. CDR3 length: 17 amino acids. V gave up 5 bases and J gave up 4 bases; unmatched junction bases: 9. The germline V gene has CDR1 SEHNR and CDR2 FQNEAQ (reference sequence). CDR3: CASSRSSGGDVTGELFF. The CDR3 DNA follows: TGTGCCAGCAGCCGAAGTAGCGGGGGGGATGTCACCGGGGAGCTGTTTTTT.